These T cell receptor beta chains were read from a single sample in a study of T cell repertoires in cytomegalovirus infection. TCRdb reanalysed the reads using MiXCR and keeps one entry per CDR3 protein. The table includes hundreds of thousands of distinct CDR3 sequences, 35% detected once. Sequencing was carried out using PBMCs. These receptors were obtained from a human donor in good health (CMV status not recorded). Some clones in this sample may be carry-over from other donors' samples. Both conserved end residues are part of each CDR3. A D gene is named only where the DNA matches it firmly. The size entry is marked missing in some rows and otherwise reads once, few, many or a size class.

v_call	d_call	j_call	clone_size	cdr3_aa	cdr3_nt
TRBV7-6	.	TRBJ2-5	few	CASSLDLEGSWETQYF	TGTGCCAGCAGCTTAGATCTGGAGGGGTCGTGGGAGACCCAGTACTTC
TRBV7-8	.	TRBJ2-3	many	CASSFLARTDTQYF	TGTGCCAGCAGCTTTTTAGCCCGAACAGATACGCAGTATTTT
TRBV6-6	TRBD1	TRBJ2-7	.	CASSYLGQGTLEDHYEQYF	TGTGCCAGCAGTTACCTGGGACAGGGGACCCTGGAGGACCATTACGAGCAGTACTTC
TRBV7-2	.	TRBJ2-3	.	CARSPMGRETTYF	TGTGCCAGAAGCCCGATGGGAAGAGAGACGACGTATTTT
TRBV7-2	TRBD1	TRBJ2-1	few	CASSGPRDRGPSGSSYNEQFF	TGTGCCAGCAGCGGACCCCGGGACAGGGGCCCCAGCGGTAGCTCCTACAATGAGCAGTTCTTC
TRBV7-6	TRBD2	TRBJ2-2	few	CASSSTTSGRGRYTGELFF	TGTGCCAGCAGCTCTACGACTAGCGGGAGGGGTCGTTACACCGGGGAGCTGTTTTTT
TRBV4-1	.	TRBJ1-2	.	CASSPPGVGGYTF	TGCGCCAGCAGCCCCCCAGGGGTTGGTGGCTACACCTTC
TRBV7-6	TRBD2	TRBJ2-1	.	CASSFSGRHDEQFF	TGTGCCAGCAGCTTTAGCGGGAGACACGATGAGCAGTTCTTC
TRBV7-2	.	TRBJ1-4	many	CASSWGTRTNEKLFF	TGTGCCAGCAGCTGGGGCACAAGAACTAATGAAAAACTGTTTTTT
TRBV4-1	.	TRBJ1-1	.	CASSQDQGHMNTEAFF	TGCGCCAGCAGCCAAGATCAAGGTCACATGAACACTGAAGCTTTCTTT
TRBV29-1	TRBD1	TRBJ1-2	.	CSVEPPHRQGDPYGYTF	TGCAGCGTTGAGCCCCCCCACCGACAGGGTGATCCCTATGGCTACACCTTC
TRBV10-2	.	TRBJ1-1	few	CASRFETAAFF	TGCGCCAGCAGGTTTGAAACGGCCGCTTTCTTT
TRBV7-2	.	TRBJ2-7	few	CASSLAFGSSYEQYF	TGTGCCAGCAGCTTAGCGTTTGGGAGCTCCTACGAGCAGTACTTC
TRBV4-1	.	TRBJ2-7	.	CASSQATGSPYEQYF	TGCGCCAGCAGCCAAGCAACAGGATCTCCCTACGAGCAGTACTTC
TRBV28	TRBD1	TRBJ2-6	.	CASRGRDRASGANVLTF	TGTGCCAGCAGAGGGAGAGACAGGGCCTCTGGGGCCAACGTCCTGACTTTC
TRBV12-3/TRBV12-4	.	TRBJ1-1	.	CASSLARTLNTEAFF	TGTGCCAGCAGTTTAGCGAGGACACTGAACACTGAAGCTTTCTTT
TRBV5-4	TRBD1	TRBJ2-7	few	CASSWGDRVTEQYF	TGTGCCAGCAGCTGGGGGGACAGGGTAACCGAGCAGTACTTC
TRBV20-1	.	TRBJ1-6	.	CSARPAGVGDSPLHF	TGCAGTGCTAGACCCGCCGGGGTGGGGGATTCACCCCTCCACTTT
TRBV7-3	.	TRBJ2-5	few	CASSFLGRQGGETQYF	TGTGCCAGCAGCTTTTTAGGTCGGCAGGGAGGAGAGACCCAGTACTTC
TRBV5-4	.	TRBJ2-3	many	CASSLEGRGDTQYF	TGTGCCAGCAGCTTGGAAGGGAGGGGGGATACGCAGTATTTT
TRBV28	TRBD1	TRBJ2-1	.	CASSWTGVSYNEQFF	TGTGCCAGCAGCTGGACAGGGGTATCCTACAATGAGCAGTTCTTC
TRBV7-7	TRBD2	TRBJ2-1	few	CASSLGASGANEQFF	TGTGCTAGCAGCTTAGGGGCTAGCGGAGCGAATGAGCAGTTCTTC
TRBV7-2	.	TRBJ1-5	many	CASRTTGLLNQPQHF	TGTGCCAGCAGAACTACGGGACTTCTCAATCAGCCCCAGCATTTT
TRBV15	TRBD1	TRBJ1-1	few	CATSRGQGRLNTEAFF	TGTGCCACCAGCAGAGGACAGGGGAGACTGAACACTGAAGCTTTCTTT
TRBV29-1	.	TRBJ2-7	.	CSLRPGARTYEQYF	TGCAGCCTTCGGCCAGGGGCGAGGACCTACGAGCAGTACTTC
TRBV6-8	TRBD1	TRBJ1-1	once	CASRTGGQGGTEAFF	TGTGCCAGCAGAACCGGGGGACAGGGAGGAACTGAAGCTTTCTTT
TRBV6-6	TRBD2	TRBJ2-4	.	CASTRTSGRVAKNIQYF	TGTGCCAGCACCCGGACTAGCGGACGGGTAGCCAAAAACATTCAGTACTTC
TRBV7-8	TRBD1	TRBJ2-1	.	CASRPGGRSLQFF	TGTGCCAGCCGCCCAGGGGGCAGAAGCTTGCAGTTCTTC
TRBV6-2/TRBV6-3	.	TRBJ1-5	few	CASTKDAAWPQHF	TGTGCCAGCACTAAGGACGCCGCATGGCCCCAGCATTTT
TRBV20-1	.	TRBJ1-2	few	CSAGDGRGYTF	TGCAGTGCGGGGGACGGACGGGGCTACACCTTC
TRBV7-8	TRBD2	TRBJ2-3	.	CASSVGGRTSIADTQYF	TGTGCCAGCAGCGTAGGAGGAAGGACTAGCATCGCAGATACGCAGTATTTT
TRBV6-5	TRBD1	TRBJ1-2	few	CASSYQGESGYTF	TGTGCCAGCAGTTACCAGGGGGAAAGCGGCTACACCTTC
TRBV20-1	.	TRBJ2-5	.	CSAEGDYRGETQYF	TGCAGTGCGGAGGGGGACTATCGAGGAGAGACCCAGTACTTC
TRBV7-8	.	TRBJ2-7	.	CASSLEGFRNEQYF	TGTGCCAGCAGCTTAGAAGGGTTTCGGAACGAGCAGTACTTC
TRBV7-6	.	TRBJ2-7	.	CARSLTDSYEQYF	TGTGCCAGAAGCCTAACAGACAGTTACGAGCAGTACTTC
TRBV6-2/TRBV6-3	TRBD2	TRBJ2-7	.	CASSYSRGLAFEQYF	TGTGCCAGCAGTTACTCGCGGGGACTAGCCTTCGAGCAGTACTTC
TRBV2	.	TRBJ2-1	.	CASSDPGGVDEQFF	TGTGCCAGCAGTGACCCCGGCGGGGTGGATGAGCAGTTCTTC
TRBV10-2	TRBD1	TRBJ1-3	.	CASSGGTGGASGNTIYF	TGCGCCAGCAGTGGCGGGACAGGGGGAGCCTCTGGAAACACCATATATTTT
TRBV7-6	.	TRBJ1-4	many	CASSLELGRGEKLFF	TGTGCCAGCAGCTTAGAGCTGGGACGGGGTGAAAAACTGTTTTTT
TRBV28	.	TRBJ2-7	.	CASSGLSPRSSYEQYF	TGTGCCAGCAGTGGTCTCTCGCCCAGGAGCTCCTACGAGCAGTACTTC
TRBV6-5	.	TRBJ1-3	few	CASSYRGVSGNTIYF	TGTGCCAGCAGTTATCGAGGGGTCTCTGGAAACACCATATATTTT
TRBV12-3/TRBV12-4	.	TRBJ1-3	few	CASSFGSRNTIYF	TGTGCCAGCAGTTTCGGCAGCCGAAACACCATATATTTT
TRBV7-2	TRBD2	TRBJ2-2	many	CASSSPTSGHTGELFF	TGTGCCAGCAGCTCTCCGACTAGCGGACACACCGGGGAGCTGTTTTTT
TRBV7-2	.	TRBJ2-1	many	CASSPTGNSYNEQFF	TGTGCCAGCAGCCCCACGGGAAACTCCTACAATGAGCAGTTCTTC
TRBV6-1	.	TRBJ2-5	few	CASTGQETQYF	TGTGCCAGCACCGGCCAAGAGACCCAGTACTTC
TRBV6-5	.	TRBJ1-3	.	CASSYSRHTLGNTIYF	TGTGCCAGCAGTTACTCGAGGCATACGCTTGGAAACACCATATATTTT
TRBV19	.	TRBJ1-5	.	CASSTTGNLRNQPQHF	TGTGCCAGTTCTACGACAGGAAATCTGCGCAATCAGCCCCAGCATTTT
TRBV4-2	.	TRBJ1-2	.	CASSRGDGGQDGYTF	TGTGCCAGCAGCCGCGGGGACGGGGGGCAGGATGGCTACACCTTC
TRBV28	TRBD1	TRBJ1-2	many	CASSKRTGVNGYTF	TGTGCCAGCAGTAAAAGGACAGGGGTAAATGGCTACACCTTC
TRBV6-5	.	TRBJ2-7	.	CASSYSIGLSYEQYF	TGTGCCAGCAGTTACTCGATCGGTCTCTCCTACGAGCAGTACTTC
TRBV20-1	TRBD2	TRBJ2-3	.	CSALIAGGTDTQYF	TGCAGTGCTCTGATAGCGGGTGGCACAGATACGCAGTATTTT
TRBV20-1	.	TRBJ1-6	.	CSARTTGGSPLHF	TGCAGTGCTAGAACTACAGGTGGTTCACCCCTCCACTTT
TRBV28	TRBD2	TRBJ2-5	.	CASSPMTSGDQETQYF	TGTGCCAGCAGCCCCATGACTAGCGGGGACCAAGAGACCCAGTACTTC
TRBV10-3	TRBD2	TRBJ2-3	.	CAISLAVSTDTQYF	TGTGCCATCAGTCTAGCGGTGAGCACAGATACGCAGTATTTT
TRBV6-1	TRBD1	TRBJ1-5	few	CASSDVGQGANQPQHF	TGTGCCAGCAGTGATGTGGGACAGGGGGCCAATCAGCCCCAGCATTTT
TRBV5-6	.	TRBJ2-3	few	CASSLEWSGEPDTQYF	TGTGCCAGCAGCTTGGAGTGGTCGGGGGAGCCAGATACGCAGTATTTT
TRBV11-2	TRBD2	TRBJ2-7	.	CASSPGGMWQYF	TGTGCCAGCAGCCCGGGGGGGATGTGGCAGTACTTC
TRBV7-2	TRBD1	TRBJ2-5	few	CASSKHWTGGGETQYF	TGTGCCAGCAGCAAACACTGGACAGGGGGCGGGGAGACCCAGTACTTC
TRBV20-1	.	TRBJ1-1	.	CSARGPYGGLAFF	TGCAGTGCTAGAGGCCCGTACGGAGGGTTAGCTTTCTTT
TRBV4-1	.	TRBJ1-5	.	CASSQDLTTNLPQHF	TGCGCCAGCAGCCAAGATTTGACCACTAATCTACCCCAGCATTTT